Following are 13 T cell receptor beta chains from one sample sequenced in a study of STAT3 mutations in large granular lymphocyte leukemia. Their antigens are not known. Measured with immunoSEQ multiplex PCR; TCRdb has only the in-frame clones, and not every one. Altogether approximately 29,000 clones are present, around 85% being singletons, with the ten largest covering 9.5% to 15%. Findings and caveats of the study: Every T-cell large granular lymphocyte leukemia patient had at least one immunodominant TCR beta clonotype.

Sequencing was carried out using peripheral blood mononuclear cells. These receptor sequences come from a man aged 55 to 69 with T-cell large granular lymphocyte leukemia. Some clones in this sample may be carry-over from other donors' samples.

The chain has TRBV6-6 and TRBJ1-6; D unresolved. The CDR3 runs 13 residues. Trimming removed 7 bases from V and 7 bases from J, with 11 bases in between. From germline, CDR1 is MNHNY and CDR2 SVGAGI (reference sequence). The CDR3 nucleotides are TGTGCCAGCACAACCCCAGGCAATTCACCCCTCCACTTT. Its protein product is CASTTPGNSPLHF.

The chain recombines TRBV5-1 with TRBJ2-5; D remains unclear. Trimming pared 2 bases from V and 0 bases from J, leaving 8 bases between. The CDR3 is 14 residues long. The germline V gene encodes CDR1 SGHRS and CDR2 YFSETQ. The CDR3 DNA follows: TGCGCCAGCAGCTTTGGGTCAAACCAAGAGACCCAGTACTTC. Translated, it gives CASSFGSNQETQYF.

The rearrangement joins TRBV5-4 to TRBJ1-3; 8 nucleotides line up with TRBD1. J was trimmed by 2 bases and V by 4 bases; bases with no gene match: 11. CDR3 length: 17 amino acids. Germline CDR1 SGHNT, CDR2 YYREEE (reference sequence). The CDR3 coding sequence is TGTGCCAGCAGCAGCCGACAGGGGAATAAGGCTGGAAACACCATATATTTT. Protein sequence: CASSSRQGNKAGNTIYF.

This chain joins TRBV29-1 and TRBJ1-1; D might be TRBD1 (5 bases). CDR1 and CDR2 (germline): SQVTM, ANQGSEA. The CDR3 spans 12 residues. Trimming shortened V by 6 bases and J by 2 bases, and 10 bases separated the two germline ends. The CDR3 sequence is CSVYQGNTEAFF. CDR3 DNA: TGCAGCGTCTATCAGGGTAACACTGAAGCTTTCTTT.

The chain joins TRBV7-9 to TRBJ2-7; D is unclear. This CDR3 comprises 11 residues. Germline V CDR1 and CDR2: SEHNR, FQNEAQ (reference sequence). V shed 5 bases and J shed 3 bases, with 5 bases lying between them. The CDR3 bases are TGTGCCAGCAGCAGTCTCTACGAGCAGTACTTC. Translation: CASSSLYEQYF.

This clone was picked up a small number of times. J is TRBJ2-7 and V is TRBV2, with 7 bases identical to TRBD1. The V and J ends lost 8 bases and 3 bases, in that order; junction bases with no gene match: 7. The CDR3 length is 13 residues. The germline gives CDR1 SNHLY, CDR2 FYNNEI. CDR3 region: CASFRDSDYEQYF. CDR3 sequence (DNA): TGTGCCAGCTTCCGGGACAGTGACTACGAGCAGTACTTC.

The J gene is TRBJ2-6, the V gene TRBV6-5; D might be TRBD2 (5 bases). Germline CDR1 MNHEY, CDR2 SVGAGI. The CDR3 spans 15 residues. Trimming stripped 7 bases from V and 1 base from J, with 11 bases between. The CDR3 loop is CASTKPGSGANVLTF. The CDR3 region has the DNA TGTGCCAGCACAAAACCGGGATCTGGGGCCAACGTCCTGACTTTC.

The chain recombines TRBV7-2 with TRBJ2-3; 9 bases match TRBD2. The CDR3 is made up of 16 amino acids. Losses at the gene ends were 5 bases for V and 1 base for J; bases not matched to a gene: 7. Germline loops: CDR1 SGHTA, CDR2 FQGNSA. For the CDR3, the DNA is TGTGCCAGCAGCATAGAGGCGGGGGGGCGCACAGATACGCAGTATTTT. Translation gives CASSIEAGGRTDTQYF.

The chain is built from TRBV7-2 and TRBJ2-7, with a tentative D call TRBD2 (6 bases). Trimming stripped 0 bases from V and 1 base from J, with 7 bases between. CDR3 length: 14 residues. Germline V gene lookup returns CDR1 SGHTA and CDR2 FQGNSA. The CDR3 nucleotides are TGTGCCAGCAGCTTAGCGGGAGGATCCTACGAGCAGTACTTC. It translates to CASSLAGGSYEQYF.

The chain links TRBV7-3 to TRBJ2-2; TRBD2 might be the D (6 bases). Germline values: CDR1 SGHTA, CDR2 FQGTGA. Trimming stripped 2 bases from V and 0 bases from J, with 10 bases between. The length of the CDR3 is 16 residues. CDR3 coding DNA: TGTGCCAGCAGCTTAGGGGCGGGGCCGAACACCGGGGAGCTGTTTTTT. Its translation is CASSLGAGPNTGELFF.

The V gene is TRBV5-1, the J gene TRBJ2-7; D gene ambiguous. The CDR3 extends over 12 amino acids. Germline V gene lookup returns CDR1 SGHRS and CDR2 YFSETQ. V was clipped by 5 bases and J by 3 bases, with 9 bases between them. CDR3 sequence: CASSQTIYEQYF. In DNA, the CDR3 is TGCGCCAGCAGTCAGACAATCTACGAGCAGTACTTC.

V is TRBV30 and J is TRBJ2-5, with D perhaps TRBD1 (6 bases). The germline gives CDR1 GTSNPN, CDR2 SVGIG (reference sequence). V was cut by 5 bases and J by 1 base, with 8 bases left in between. This CDR3 has 12 residues. CDR3: CAWGQPQETQYF. CDR3 coding DNA: TGTGCCTGGGGACAGCCCCAAGAGACCCAGTACTTC.

This chain connects TRBV9 to TRBJ2-1, with 12 bases lining up with TRBD2. This CDR3 has 17 amino acids. The germline CDR1 and CDR2 sequences are SGDLS and YYNGEE. The V gene end was trimmed by 0 bases and the J gene end by 9 bases; junction bases not matched to a gene: 10. CDR3 residues: CASSVVGLAGGPVEQFF. The CDR3, as DNA: TGTGCCAGCAGCGTAGTGGGTCTAGCGGGAGGGCCCGTTGAGCAGTTCTTC.